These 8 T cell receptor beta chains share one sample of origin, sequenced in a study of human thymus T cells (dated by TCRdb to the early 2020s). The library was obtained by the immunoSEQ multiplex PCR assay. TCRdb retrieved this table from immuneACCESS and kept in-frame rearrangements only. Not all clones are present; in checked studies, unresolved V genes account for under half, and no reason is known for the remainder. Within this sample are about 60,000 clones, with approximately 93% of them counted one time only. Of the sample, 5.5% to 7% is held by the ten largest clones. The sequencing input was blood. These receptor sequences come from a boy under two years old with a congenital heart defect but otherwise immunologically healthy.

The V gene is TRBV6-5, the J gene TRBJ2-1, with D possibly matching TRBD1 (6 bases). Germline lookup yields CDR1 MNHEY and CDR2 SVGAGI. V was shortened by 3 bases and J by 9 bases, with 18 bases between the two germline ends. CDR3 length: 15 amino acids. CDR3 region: CASSYRWGPESEQFF. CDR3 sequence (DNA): TGTGCCAGCAGTTATCGGTGGGGGCCGGAGAGTGAGCAGTTCTTC.

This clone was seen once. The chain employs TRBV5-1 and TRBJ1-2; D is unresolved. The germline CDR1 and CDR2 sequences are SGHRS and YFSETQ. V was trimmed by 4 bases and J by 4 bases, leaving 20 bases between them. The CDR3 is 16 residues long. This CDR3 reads CASSLGPPREGYGYTF. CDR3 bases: TGCGCCAGCAGCCTAGGACCGCCTAGGGAGGGCTATGGCTACACCTTC.

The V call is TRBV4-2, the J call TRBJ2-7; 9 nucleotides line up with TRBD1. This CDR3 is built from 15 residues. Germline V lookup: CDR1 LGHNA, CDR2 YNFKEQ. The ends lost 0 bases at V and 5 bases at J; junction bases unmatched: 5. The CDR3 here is CASSQEETGGDEQYF. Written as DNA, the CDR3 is TGTGCCAGCAGCCAAGAGGAGACAGGGGGGGACGAGCAGTACTTC.

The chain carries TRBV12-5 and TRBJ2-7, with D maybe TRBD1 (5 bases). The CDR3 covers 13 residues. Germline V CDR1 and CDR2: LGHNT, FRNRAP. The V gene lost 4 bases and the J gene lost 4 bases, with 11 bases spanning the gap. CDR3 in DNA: TGTGCTAGTGGTTCCGACAGAAAATACGAGCAGTACTTC. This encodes CASGSDRKYEQYF.

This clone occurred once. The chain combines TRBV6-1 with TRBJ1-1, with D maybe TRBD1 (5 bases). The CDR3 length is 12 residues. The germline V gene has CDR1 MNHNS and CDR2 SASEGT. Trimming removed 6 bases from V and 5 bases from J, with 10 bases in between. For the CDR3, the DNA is TGTGCCAGCAGCCGGGGGGGGACTGAAGCTTTCTTT. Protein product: CASSRGGTEAFF.

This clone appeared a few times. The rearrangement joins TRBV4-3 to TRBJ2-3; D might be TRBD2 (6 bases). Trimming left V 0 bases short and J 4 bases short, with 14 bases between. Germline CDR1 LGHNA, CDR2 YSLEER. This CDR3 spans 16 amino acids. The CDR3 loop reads CASSQDWSSAPDTQYF. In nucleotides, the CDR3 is TGCGCCAGCAGCCAAGATTGGTCTAGCGCCCCAGATACGCAGTATTTT.

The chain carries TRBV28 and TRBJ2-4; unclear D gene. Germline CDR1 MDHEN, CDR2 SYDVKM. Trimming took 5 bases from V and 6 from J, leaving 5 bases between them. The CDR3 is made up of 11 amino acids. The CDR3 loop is CASSNINIQYF. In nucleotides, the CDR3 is TGTGCCAGCAGTAACATAAACATTCAGTACTTC.

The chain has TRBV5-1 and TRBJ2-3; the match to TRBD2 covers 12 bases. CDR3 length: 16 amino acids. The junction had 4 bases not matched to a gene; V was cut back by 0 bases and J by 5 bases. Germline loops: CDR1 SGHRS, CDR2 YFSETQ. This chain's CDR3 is CASSLGLAGAGDTQYF. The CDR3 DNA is TGCGCCAGCAGCTTGGGACTAGCGGGAGCGGGAGATACGCAGTATTTT.